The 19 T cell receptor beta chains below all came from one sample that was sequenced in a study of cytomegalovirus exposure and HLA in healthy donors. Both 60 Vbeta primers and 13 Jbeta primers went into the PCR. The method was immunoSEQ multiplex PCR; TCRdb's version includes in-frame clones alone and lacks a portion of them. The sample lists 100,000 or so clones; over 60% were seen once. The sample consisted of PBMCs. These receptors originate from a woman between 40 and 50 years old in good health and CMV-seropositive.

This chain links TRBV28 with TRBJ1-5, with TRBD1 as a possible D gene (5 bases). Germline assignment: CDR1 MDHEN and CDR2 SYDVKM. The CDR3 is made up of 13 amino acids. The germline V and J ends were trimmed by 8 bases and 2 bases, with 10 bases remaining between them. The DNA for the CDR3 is TGTGCCAGCCGGGGGAGTGGCAATCAGCCCCAGCATTTT. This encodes CASRGSGNQPQHF.

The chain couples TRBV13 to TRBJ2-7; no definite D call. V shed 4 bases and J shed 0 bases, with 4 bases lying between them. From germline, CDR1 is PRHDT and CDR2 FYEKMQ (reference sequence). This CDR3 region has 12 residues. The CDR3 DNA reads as TGTGCCAGCAGCTCCTACTCCTACGAGCAGTACTTC. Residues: CASSSYSYEQYF.

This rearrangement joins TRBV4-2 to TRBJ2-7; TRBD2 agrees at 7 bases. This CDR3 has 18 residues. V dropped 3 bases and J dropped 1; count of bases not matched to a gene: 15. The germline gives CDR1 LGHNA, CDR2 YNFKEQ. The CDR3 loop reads CASSQRAASGTRSYEQYF. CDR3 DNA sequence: TGTGCCAGCAGCCAGAGGGCGGCTAGCGGTACCAGATCCTACGAGCAGTACTTC.

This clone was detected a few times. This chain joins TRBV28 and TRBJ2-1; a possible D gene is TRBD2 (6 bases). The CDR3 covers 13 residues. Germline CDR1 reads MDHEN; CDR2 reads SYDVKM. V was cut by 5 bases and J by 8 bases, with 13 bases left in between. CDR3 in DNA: TGTGCCAGCAGTACAACGGGGAGGCATGAGCAGTTCTTC. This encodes CASSTTGRHEQFF.

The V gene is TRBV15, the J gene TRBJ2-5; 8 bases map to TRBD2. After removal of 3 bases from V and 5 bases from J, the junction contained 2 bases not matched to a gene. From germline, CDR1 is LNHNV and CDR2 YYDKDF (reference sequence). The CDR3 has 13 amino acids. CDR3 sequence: CATSRRGGETQYF. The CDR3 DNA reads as TGTGCCACCAGCAGGCGCGGGGGGGAGACCCAGTACTTC.

In nucleotides, the CDR3 is TGTGCCAGCAGTGAACAAGCGGGGGGGTTTTACGAGCAGTACTTC. Amino acids: CASSEQAGGFYEQYF. The chain is built from TRBV25-1 and TRBJ2-7, with TRBD2 matching 10 bases. The germline gives CDR1 MGHDK, CDR2 SYGVNS. The CDR3 sequence is 15 residues long. V shed 2 bases and J 4 bases; nucleotides not matched to a gene: 5.

CDR3 DNA sequence: TGCGCCAGCAGCCAGGGACTAGCTTACGAGCAGTACTTC. This translates into CASSQGLAYEQYF. The chain joins TRBV4-3 to TRBJ2-7; 9 bases line up with TRBD2. This CDR3 has 13 residues. Germline CDR1 is LGHNA and CDR2 is YSLEER. The junction had 1 base not matched to a gene; V was cut back by 3 bases and J by 4 bases.

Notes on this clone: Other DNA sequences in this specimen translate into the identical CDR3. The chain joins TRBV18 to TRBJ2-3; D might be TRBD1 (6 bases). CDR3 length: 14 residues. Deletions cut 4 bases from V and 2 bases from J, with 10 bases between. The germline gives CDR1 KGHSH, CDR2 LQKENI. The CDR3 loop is CASSLAGDTDTQYF. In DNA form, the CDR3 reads TGTGCCAGCTCACTGGCAGGGGACACAGATACGCAGTATTTT.

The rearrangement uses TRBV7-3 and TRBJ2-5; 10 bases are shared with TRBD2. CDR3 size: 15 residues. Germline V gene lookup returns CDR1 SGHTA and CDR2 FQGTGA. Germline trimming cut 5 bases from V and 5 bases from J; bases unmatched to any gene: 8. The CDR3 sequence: CASSQGTSVAETQYF. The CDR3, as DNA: TGTGCCAGCAGCCAGGGGACTAGCGTGGCGGAGACCCAGTACTTC.

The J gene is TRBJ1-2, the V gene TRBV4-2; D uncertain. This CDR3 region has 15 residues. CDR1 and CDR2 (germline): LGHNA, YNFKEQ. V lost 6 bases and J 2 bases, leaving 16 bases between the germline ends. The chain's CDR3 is CASRYQGRENYGYTF. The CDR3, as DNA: TGTGCCAGCAGGTACCAAGGACGGGAAAACTATGGCTACACCTTC.

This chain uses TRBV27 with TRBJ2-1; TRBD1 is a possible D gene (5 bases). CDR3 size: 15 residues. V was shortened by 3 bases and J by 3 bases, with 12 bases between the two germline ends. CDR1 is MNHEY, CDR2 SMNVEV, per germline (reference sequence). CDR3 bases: TGTGCCAGCAGTTTGTCCAGGGCCGTCTACAATGAGCAGTTCTTC. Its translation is CASSLSRAVYNEQFF.

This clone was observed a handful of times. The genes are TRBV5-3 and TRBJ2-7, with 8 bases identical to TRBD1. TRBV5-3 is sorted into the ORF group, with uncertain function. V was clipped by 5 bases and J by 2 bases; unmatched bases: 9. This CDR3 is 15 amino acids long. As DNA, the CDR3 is TGTGCCAGAAGTTTCGACAGGGGAAAAACCTACGAGCAGTACTTC. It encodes CARSFDRGKTYEQYF.

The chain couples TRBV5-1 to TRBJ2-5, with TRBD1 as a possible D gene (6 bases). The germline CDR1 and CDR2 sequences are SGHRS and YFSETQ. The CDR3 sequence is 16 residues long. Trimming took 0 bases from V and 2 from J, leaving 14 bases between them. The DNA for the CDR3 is TGCGCCAGCAGCTTGGCCCCCTCTACAGGGCAAGAGACCCAGTACTTC. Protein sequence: CASSLAPSTGQETQYF.

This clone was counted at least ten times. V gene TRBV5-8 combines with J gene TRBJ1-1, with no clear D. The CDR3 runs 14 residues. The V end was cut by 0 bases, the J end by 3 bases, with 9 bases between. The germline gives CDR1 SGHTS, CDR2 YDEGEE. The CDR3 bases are TGTGCCAGCAGCTTGGGGTGGGCATACACTGAAGCTTTCTTT. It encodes CASSLGWAYTEAFF.

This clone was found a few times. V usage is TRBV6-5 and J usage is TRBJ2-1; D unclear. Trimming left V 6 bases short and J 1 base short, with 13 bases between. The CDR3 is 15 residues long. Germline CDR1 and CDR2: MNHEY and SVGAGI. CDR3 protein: CASRDLVGSYNEQFF. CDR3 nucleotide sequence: TGTGCCAGCAGAGACCTAGTTGGGTCCTACAATGAGCAGTTCTTC.

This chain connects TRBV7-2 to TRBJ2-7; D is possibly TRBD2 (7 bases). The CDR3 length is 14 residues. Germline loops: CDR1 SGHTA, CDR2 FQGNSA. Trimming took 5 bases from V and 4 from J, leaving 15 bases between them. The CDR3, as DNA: TGTGCCAGCAGCGTAGGGGGGGGCGGATACGAGCAGTACTTC. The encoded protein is CASSVGGGGYEQYF.

The CDR3 protein is CASSLSREGGEQYF. The CDR3 DNA follows: TGTGCCAGCAGTTTATCACGGGAGGGTGGCGAGCAGTACTTC. The genes are TRBV27 and TRBJ2-7, with 8 positions matching TRBD2. Germline CDR1 is MNHEY and CDR2 is SMNVEV (reference sequence). The CDR3 runs to 14 residues. Trimming took 0 bases from V and 6 from J; bases not matched to a gene: 4.

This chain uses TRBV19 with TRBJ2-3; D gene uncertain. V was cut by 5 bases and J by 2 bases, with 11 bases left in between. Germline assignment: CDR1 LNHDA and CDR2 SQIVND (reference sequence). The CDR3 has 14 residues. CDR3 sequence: CASSPSGFTDTQYF. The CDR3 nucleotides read TGTGCCAGTAGTCCTTCGGGTTTCACAGATACGCAGTATTTT.

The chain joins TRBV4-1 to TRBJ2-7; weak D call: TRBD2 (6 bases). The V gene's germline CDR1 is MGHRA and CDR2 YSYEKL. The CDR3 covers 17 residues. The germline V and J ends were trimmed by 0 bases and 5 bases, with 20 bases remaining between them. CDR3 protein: CASSQDLGGETLNEQYF. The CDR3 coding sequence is TGCGCCAGCAGCCAAGATCTGGGGGGAGAGACGCTGAACGAGCAGTACTTC.